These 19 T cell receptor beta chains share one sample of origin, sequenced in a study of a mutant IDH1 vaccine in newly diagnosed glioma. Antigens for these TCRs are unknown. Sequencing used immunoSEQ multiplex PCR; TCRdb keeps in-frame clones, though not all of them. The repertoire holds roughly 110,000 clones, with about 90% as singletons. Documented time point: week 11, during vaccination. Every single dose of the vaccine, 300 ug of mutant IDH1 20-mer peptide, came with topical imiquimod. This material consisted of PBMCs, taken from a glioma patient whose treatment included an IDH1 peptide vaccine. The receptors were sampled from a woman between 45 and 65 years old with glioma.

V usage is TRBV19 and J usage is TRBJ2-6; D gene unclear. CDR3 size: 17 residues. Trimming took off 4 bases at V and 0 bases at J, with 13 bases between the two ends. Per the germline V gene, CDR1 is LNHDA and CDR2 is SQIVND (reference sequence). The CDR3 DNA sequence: TGTGCCAGTAGTAAGAGGCCGGTCTACTCTGGGGCCAACGTCCTGACTTTC. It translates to CASSKRPVYSGANVLTF.

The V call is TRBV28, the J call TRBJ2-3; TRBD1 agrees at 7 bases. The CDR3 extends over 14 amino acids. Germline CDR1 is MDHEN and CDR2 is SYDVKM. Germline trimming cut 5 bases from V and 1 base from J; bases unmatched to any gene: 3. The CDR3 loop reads CASSQDRGTDTQYF. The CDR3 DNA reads TGTGCCAGCAGTCAAGACAGGGGCACAGATACGCAGTATTTT. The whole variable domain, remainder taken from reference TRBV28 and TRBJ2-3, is DVKVTQSSRYLVKRTGEKVFLECVQDMDHENMFWYRQDPGLGLRLIYFSYDVKMKEKGDIPEGYSVSREKKERFSLILESASTNQTSMYLCASSQDRGTDTQYFGPGTRLTVL.

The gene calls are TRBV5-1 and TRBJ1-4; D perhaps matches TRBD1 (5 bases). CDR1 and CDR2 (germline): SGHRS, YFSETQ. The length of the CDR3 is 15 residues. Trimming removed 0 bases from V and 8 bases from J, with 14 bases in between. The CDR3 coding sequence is TGCGCCAGCAGCTTGGTTGGGACTGCCGGAGAAAAACTGTTTTTT. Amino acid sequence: CASSLVGTAGEKLFF. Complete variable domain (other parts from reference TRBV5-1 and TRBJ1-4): KAGVTQTPRYLIKTRGQQVTLSCSPISGHRSVSWYQQTPGQGLQFLFEYFSETQRNKGNFPGRFSGRQFSNSRSEMNVSTLELGDSALYLCASSLVGTAGEKLFFGSGTQLSVL.

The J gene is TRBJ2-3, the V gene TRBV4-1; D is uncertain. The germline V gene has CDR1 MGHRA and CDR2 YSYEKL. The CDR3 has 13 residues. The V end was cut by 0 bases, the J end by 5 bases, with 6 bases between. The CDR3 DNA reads TGCGCCAGCAGCCAAGATGTGCTAGATACGCAGTATTTT. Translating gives CASSQDVLDTQYF.

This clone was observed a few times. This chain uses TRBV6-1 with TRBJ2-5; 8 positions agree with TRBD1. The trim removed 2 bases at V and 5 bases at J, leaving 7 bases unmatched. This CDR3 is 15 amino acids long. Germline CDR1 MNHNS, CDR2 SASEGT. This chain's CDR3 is CASSEWAGGGETQYF. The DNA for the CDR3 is TGTGCCAGCAGTGAATGGGCAGGGGGCGGGGAGACCCAGTACTTC.

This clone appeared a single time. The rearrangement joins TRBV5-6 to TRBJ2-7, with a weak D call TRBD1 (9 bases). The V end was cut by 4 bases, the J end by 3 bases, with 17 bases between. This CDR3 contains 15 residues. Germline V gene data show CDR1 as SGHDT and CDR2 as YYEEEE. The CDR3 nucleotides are TGTGCCAGCAGCCCGGGGGGGACAGGGCTCTACGAGCAGTACTTC. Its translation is CASSPGGTGLYEQYF.

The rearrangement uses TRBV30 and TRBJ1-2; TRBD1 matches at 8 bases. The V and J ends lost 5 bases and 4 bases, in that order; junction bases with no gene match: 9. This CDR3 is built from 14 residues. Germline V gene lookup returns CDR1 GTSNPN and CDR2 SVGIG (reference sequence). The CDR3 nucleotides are TGTGCCTGGGCCGGGCAGGGGGCTGGCTATGGCTACACCTTC. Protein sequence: CAWAGQGAGYGYTF.

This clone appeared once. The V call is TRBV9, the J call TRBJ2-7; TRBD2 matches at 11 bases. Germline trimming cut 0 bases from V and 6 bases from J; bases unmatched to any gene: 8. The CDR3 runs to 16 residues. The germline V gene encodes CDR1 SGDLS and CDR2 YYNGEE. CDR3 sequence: CASSVGLAGSPGEQYF. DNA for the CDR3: TGTGCCAGCAGCGTAGGACTAGCGGGATCCCCTGGCGAGCAGTACTTC.

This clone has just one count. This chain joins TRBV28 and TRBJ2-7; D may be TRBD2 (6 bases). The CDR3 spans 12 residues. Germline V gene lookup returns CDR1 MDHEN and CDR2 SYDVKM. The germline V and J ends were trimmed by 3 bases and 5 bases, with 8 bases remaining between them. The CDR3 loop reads CASSFLAHEQYF. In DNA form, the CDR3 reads TGTGCCAGCAGTTTCCTAGCGCACGAGCAGTACTTC.

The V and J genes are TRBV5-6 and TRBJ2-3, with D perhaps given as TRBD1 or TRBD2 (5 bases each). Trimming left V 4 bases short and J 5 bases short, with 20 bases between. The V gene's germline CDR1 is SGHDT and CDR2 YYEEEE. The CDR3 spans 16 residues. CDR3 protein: CASSVSMMGVLDTQYF. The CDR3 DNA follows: TGTGCCAGCAGCGTTTCCATGATGGGGGTATTAGATACGCAGTATTTT. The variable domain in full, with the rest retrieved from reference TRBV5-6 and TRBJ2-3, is DAGVTQSPTHLIKTRGQQVTLRCSPKSGHDTVSWYQQALGQGPQFIFQYYEEEERQRGNFPDRFSGHQFPNYSSELNVNALLLGDSALYLCASSVSMMGVLDTQYFGPGTRLTVL.

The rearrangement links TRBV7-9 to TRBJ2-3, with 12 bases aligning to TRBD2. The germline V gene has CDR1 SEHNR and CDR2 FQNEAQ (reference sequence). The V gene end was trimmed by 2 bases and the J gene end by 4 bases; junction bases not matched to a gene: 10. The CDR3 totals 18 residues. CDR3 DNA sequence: TGTGCCAGCAGCTTAAGTCTAGCGGGAGGGCCGTTCCCAGATACGCAGTATTTT. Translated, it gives CASSLSLAGGPFPDTQYF.

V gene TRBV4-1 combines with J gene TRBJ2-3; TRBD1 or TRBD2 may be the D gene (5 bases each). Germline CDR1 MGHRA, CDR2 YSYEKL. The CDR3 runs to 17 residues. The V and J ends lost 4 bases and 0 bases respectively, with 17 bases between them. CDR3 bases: TGCGCCAGCAGCCTGACCGGGACGCCTTATAGCACAGATACGCAGTATTTT. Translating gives CASSLTGTPYSTDTQYF.

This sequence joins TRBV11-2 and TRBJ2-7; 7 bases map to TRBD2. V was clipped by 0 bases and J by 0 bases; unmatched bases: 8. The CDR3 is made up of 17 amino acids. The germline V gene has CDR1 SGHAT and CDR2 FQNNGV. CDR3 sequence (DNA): TGTGCCAGCAGCTTAGATACGGGATTAGCGGGCTCCTACGAGCAGTACTTC. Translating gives CASSLDTGLAGSYEQYF.

CDR3 amino acids: CASSEAYTEAFF. The CDR3 DNA reads TGTGCCAGCAGTGAGGCTTACACTGAAGCTTTCTTT. The J gene is TRBJ1-1, the V gene TRBV2; D unclear. Germline V gene lookup returns CDR1 SNHLY and CDR2 FYNNEI. The CDR3 contains 12 residues. The V gene lost 3 bases and the J gene lost 3 bases, with 5 bases spanning the gap.

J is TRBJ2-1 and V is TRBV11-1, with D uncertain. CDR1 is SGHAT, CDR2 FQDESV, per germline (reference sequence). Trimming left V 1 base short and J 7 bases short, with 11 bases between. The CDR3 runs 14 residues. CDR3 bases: TGTGCCAGCAGCTTAGGACCCCGCGAGAATGAGCAGTTCTTC. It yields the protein CASSLGPRENEQFF. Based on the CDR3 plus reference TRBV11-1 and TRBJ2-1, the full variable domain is EAEVAQSPRYKITEKSQAVAFWCDPISGHATLYWYRQILGQGPELLVQFQDESVVDDSQLPKDRFSAERLKGVDSTLKIQPAELGDSAMYLCASSLGPRENEQFFGPGTRLTVL.

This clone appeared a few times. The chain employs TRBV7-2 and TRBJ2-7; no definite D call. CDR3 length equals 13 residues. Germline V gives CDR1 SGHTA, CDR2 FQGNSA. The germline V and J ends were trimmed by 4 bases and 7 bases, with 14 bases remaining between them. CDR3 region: CASSSGQPREQYF. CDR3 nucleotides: TGTGCCAGCAGCTCCGGCCAGCCTCGGGAGCAGTACTTC.

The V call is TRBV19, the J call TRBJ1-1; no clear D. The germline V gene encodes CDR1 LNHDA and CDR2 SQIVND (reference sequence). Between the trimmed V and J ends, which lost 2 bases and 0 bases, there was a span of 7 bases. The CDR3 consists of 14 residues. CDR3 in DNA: TGTGCCAGTAGTATACGGGGTATGAACACTGAAGCTTTCTTT. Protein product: CASSIRGMNTEAFF.

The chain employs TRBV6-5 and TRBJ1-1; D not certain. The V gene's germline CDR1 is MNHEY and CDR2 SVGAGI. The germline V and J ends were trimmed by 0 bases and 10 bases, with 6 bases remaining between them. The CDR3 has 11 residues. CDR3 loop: CASSYSGGAFF. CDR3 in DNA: TGTGCCAGCAGTTACTCGGGTGGAGCTTTCTTT.

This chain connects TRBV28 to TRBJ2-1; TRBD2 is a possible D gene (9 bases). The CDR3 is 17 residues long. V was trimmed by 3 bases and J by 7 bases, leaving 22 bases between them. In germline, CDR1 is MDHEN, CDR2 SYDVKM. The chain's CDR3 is CASSLFRGRLAGNEQFF. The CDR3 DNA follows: TGTGCCAGCAGTTTGTTCAGGGGGCGGCTAGCGGGGAATGAGCAGTTCTTC. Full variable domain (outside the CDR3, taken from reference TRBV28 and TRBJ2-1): DVKVTQSSRYLVKRTGEKVFLECVQDMDHENMFWYRQDPGLGLRLIYFSYDVKMKEKGDIPEGYSVSREKKERFSLILESASTNQTSMYLCASSLFRGRLAGNEQFFGPGTRLTVL.